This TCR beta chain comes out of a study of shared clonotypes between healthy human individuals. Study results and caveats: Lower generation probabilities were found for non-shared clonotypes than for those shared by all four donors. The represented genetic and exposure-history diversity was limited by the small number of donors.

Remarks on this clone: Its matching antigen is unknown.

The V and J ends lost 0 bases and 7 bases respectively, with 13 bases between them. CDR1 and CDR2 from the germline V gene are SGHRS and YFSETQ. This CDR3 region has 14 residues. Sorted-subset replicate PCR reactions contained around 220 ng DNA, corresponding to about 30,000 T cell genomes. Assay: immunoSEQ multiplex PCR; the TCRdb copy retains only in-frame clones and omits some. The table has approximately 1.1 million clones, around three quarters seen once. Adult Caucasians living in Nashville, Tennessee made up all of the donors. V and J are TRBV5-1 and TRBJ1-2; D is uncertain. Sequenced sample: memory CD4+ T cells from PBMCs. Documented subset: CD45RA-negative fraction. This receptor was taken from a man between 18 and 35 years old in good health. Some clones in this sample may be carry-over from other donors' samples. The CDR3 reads CASSLVSGSGGYTF. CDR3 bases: TGCGCCAGCAGCTTGGTATCGGGGAGCGGTGGCTACACCTTC.